This TCR beta chain was sequenced for a study of blood T cell repertoires in COVID-19. At the level of the study: Collection of acute and convalescent COVID-19 samples took place in the United States, Italy and Spain.

As originally analysed: The authors estimated nucleated cell counts from reference gene primer amplification. Produced via immunoSEQ multiplex PCR; TCRdb's table is partial and in-frame only. Clonal size and the V and J genes are those of that table, whereas D and trimming came from the DNA. The repertoire has about 170,000 clones, roughly 80% of them found once; the top ten carry approximately 4%. Adults between about 18 and 89 years of age took part from under 30 US areas. Recovery among Cohort 3 donors was established by two negative PCRs, clearance, or symptom resolution. The material sequenced was PBMCs or T cells enriched from blood (not recorded which). This clonotype was sampled from a woman aged 45-60 years who had recovered from COVID-19.

This chain's CDR3 is CAWRGLKVELFF. Here the CDR3 DNA reads TGTGCCTGGAGGGGACTCAAGGTGGAACTGTTTTTT. V gene TRBV30 combines with J gene TRBJ1-4; TRBD1 might be the D (5 bases). The CDR3 has 12 amino acids. V lost 3 bases to trimming and J lost 12 bases, with 14 bases between them. The V gene's germline CDR1 is GTSNPN and CDR2 SVGIG (reference sequence). The variable domain in full, completed from reference TRBV30 and TRBJ1-4, reads SQTIHQWPATLVQPVGSPLSLECTVEGTSNPNLYWYRQAAGRGLQLLFYSVGIGQISSEVPQNLSASRPQDRQFILSSKKLLLSDSGFYLCAWRGLKVELFFGSGTQLSVL.